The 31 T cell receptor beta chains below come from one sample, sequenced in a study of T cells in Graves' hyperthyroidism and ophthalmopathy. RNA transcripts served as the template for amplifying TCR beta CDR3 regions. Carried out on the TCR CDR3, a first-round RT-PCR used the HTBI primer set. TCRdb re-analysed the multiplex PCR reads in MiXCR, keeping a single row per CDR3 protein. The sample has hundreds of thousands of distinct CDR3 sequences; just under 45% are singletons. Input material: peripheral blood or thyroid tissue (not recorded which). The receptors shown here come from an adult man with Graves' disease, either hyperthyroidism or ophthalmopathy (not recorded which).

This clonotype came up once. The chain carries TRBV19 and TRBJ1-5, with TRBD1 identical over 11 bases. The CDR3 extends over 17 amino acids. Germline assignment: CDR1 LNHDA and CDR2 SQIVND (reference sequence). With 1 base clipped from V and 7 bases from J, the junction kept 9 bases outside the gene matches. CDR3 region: CASSIGTGGALGQPQHF. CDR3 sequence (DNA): TGTGCCAGTAGTATAGGGACAGGGGGCGCGTTAGGGCAGCCCCAGCATTTT.

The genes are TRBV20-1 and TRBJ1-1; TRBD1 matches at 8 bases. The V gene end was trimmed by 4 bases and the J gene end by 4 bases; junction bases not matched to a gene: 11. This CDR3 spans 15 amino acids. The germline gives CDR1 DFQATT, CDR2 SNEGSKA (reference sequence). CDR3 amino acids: CSAINAGGEGTEAFF. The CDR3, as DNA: TGCAGTGCTATAAACGCAGGGGGCGAAGGCACTGAAGCTTTCTTT.

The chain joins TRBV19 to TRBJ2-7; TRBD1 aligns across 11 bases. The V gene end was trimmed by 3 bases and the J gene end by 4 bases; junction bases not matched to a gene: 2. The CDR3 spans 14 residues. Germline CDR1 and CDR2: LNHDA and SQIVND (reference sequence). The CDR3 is CASSIGTGGYEQYF. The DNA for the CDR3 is TGTGCCAGTAGTATCGGGACAGGGGGTTACGAGCAGTACTTC.

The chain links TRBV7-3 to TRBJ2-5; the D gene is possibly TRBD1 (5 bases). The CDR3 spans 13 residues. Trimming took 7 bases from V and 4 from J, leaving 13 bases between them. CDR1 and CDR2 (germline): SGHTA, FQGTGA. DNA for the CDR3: TGTGCCAGCACCCCAGGGTGGTTAGAGACCCAGTACTTC. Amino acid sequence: CASTPGWLETQYF. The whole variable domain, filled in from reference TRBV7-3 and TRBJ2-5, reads GAGVSQTPSNKVTEKGKYVELRCDPISGHTALYWYRQSLGQGPEFLIYFQGTGAADDSGLPNDRFFAVRPEGSVSTLKIQRTERGDSAVYLCASTPGWLETQYFGPGTRLLVL.

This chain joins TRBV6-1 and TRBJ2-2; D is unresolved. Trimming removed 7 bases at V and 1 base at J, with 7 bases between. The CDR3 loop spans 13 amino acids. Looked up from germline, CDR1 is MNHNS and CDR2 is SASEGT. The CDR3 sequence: CASTRMNTGELFF. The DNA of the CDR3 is TGTGCCAGCACTAGAATGAACACCGGGGAGCTGTTTTTT.

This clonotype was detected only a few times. CDR3 residues: CASSLTGFPLHF. For the CDR3, the DNA is TGTGCCAGCAGTTTAACAGGCTTTCCCCTCCACTTT. The chain combines TRBV27 with TRBJ1-6; D might be TRBD1 (5 bases). This CDR3 is 12 amino acids long. Trimming pared 2 bases from V and 13 bases from J, leaving 9 bases between. Germline V gene lookup returns CDR1 MNHEY and CDR2 SMNVEV (reference sequence).

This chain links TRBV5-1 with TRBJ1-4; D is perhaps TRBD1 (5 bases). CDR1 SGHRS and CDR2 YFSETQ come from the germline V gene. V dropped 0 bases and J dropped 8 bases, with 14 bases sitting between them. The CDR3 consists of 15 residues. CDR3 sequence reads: CASSLATGLGEKLFF. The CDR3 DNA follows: TGCGCCAGCAGCTTGGCCACAGGATTAGGAGAAAAACTGTTTTTT.

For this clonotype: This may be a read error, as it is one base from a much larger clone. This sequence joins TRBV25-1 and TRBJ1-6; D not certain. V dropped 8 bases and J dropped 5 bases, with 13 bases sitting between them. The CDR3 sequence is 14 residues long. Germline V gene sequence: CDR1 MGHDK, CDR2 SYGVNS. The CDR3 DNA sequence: TGTGCCAGCCGCTCGACGGTCCATAATTCACCCCTCCACTTT. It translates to CASRSTVHNSPLHF.

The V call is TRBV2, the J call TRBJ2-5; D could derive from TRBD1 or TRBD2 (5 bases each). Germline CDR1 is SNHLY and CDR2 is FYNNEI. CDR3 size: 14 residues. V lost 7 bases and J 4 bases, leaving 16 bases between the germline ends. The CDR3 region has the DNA TGTGCCAGCACCTCGGGACGGTCCCGAGAGACCCAGTACTTC. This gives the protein CASTSGRSRETQYF.

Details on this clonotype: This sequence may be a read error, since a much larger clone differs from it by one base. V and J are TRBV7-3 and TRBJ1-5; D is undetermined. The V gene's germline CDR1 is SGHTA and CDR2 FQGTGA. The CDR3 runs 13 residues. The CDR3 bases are TGTGCCAGCAGCTTAGAACGGAATCAGCCCCGGCATTTT. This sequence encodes CASSLERNQPRHF.

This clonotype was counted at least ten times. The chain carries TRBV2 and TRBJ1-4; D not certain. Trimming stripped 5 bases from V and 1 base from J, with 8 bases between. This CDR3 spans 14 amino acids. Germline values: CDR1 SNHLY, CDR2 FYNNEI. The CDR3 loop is CASSSDGTNEKLFF. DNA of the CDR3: TGTGCCAGCAGTTCGGACGGAACTAATGAAAAACTGTTTTTT.

The CDR3 sequence is CASSFDRTTYEQYF. The CDR3 DNA reads as TGTGCCAGCAGTTTTGACAGGACAACCTACGAGCAGTACTTC. The chain employs TRBV12-3 or TRBV12-4 and TRBJ2-7, with TRBD1 as a possible D gene (6 bases). V lost 3 bases and J 2 bases, leaving 11 bases between the germline ends. This CDR3 is 14 amino acids long.

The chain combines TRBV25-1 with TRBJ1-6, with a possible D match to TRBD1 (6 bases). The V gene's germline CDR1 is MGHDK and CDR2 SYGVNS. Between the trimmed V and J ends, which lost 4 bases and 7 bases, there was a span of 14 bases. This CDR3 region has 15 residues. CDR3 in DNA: TGTGCCAGCAGTGGACAGGCCGCTGCCAATTCACCCCTCCACTTT. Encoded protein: CASSGQAAANSPLHF.

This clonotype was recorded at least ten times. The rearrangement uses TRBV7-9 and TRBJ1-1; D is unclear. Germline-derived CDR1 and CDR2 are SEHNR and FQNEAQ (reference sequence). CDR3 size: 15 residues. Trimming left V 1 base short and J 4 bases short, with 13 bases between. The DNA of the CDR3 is TGTGCCAGCAGCTTAGTTCCGCCGCTGGCCACTGAAGCTTTCTTT. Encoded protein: CASSLVPPLATEAFF.

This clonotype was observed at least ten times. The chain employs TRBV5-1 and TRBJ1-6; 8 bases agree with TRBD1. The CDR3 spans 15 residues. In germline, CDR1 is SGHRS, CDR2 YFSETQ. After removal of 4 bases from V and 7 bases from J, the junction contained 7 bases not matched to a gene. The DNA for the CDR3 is TGCGCCAGCAGCAGGGAGGGACAGGCGAATTCACCCCTCCACTTT. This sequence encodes CASSREGQANSPLHF.

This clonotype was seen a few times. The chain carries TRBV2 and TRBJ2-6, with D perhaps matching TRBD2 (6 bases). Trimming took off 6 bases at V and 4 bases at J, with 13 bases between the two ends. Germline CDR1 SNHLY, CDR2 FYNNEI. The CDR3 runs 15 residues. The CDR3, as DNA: TGTGCCAGCAGAGAAACTAGCACCGGGGCCAACGTCCTGACTTTC. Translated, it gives CASRETSTGANVLTF.

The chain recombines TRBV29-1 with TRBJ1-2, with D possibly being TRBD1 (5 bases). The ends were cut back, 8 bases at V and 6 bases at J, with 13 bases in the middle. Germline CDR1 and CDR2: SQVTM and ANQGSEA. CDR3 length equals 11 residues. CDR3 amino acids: CSQGMMDGYTF. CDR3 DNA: TGCAGCCAGGGAATGATGGATGGCTACACCTTC.

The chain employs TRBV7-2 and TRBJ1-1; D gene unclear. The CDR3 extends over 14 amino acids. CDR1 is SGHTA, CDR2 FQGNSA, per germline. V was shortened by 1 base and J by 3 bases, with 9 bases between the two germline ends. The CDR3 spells CASSLGPQDTEAFF. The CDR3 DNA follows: TGTGCCAGCAGCTTAGGTCCTCAGGACACTGAAGCTTTCTTT. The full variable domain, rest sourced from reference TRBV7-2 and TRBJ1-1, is GAGVSQSPSNKVTEKGKDVELRCDPISGHTALYWYRQSLGQGLEFLIYFQGNSAPDKSGLPSDRFSAERTGGSVSTLTIQRTQQEDSAVYLCASSLGPQDTEAFFGQGTRLTVV.

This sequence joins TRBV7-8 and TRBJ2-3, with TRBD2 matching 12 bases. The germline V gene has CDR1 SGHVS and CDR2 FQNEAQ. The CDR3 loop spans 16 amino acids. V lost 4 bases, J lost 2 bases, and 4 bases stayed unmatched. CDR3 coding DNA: TGTGCCAGCAGCTCTCGGACTAGCGGGGACACAGATACGCAGTATTTT. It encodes CASSSRTSGDTDTQYF.

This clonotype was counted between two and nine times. For the CDR3, the DNA is TGTGCCAGCAGTTTTTCGACAGGGAGGGTCGCTGGCTACACCTTC. Its protein is CASSFSTGRVAGYTF. The gene calls are TRBV6-6 and TRBJ1-2, with 7 bases fitting TRBD1. Germline V gives CDR1 MNHNY, CDR2 SVGAGI (reference sequence). J was trimmed by 7 bases and V by 4 bases; bases with no gene match: 12. CDR3 length equals 15 residues.

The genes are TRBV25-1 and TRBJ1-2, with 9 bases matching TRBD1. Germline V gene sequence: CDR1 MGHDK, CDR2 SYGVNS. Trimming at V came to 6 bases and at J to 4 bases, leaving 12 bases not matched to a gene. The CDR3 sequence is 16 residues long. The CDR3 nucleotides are TGTGCCAGCAGCTTGGTGTCGGGACAGGGTAGCTATGGCTACACCTTC. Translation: CASSLVSGQGSYGYTF.

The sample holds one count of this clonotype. Written as DNA, the CDR3 is TGCGCCAGCAGCTTGGCAGGGAACATGGTCGGAGAGACCCAGTACTTC. Protein sequence: CASSLAGNMVGETQYF. The rearrangement uses TRBV5-1 and TRBJ2-5; a weak D match, TRBD1 (5 bases). Germline V lookup: CDR1 SGHRS, CDR2 YFSETQ. CDR3 size: 16 residues. V shed 0 bases and J shed 4 bases, with 16 bases lying between them.

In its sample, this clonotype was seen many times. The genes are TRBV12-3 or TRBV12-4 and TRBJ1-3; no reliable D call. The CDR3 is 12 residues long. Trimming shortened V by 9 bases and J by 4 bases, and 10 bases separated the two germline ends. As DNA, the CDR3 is TGTGCCAGTAGCTCGGGGGGAAACACCATATATTTT. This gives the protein CASSSGGNTIYF.

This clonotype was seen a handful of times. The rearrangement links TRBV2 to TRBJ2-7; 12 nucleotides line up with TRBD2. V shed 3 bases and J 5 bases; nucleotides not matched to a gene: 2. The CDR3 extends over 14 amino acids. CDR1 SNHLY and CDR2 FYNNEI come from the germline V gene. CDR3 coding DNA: TGTGCCAGCAGTGAGACTAGCGGGAGCGACGAGCAGTACTTC. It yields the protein CASSETSGSDEQYF.

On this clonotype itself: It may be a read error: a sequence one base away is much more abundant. The CDR3 is CASGTGANVLTF. DNA for the CDR3: TGTGCCAGCGGGACTGGGGCCAACGTCCTGACTTTC. The rearrangement links TRBV11-2 to TRBJ2-6, with D uncertain. CDR3 length: 12 amino acids. V was cut by 8 bases and J by 2 bases, with 4 bases left in between. Germline assignment: CDR1 SGHAT and CDR2 FQNNGV.

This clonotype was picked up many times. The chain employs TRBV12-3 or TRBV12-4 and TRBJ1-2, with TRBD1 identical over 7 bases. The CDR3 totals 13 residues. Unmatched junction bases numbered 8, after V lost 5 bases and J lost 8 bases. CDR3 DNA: TGTGCCAGCAGTAAGACAGGGCGTGAGGGCTACACCTTC. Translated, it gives CASSKTGREGYTF.

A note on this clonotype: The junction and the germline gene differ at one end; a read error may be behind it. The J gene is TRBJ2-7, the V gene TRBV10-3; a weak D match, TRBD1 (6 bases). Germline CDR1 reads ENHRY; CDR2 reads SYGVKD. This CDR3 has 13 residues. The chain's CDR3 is CASSYTRTAEQYF. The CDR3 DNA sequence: TGTGCCAGCAGTTACACTAGGACAGCTGAGCAGTACTTC.

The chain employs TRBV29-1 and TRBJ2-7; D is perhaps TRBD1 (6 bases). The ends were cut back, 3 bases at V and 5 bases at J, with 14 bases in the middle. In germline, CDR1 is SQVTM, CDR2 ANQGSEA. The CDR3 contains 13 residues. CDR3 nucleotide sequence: TGCAGCGTTGACCTAACAGGGCTGAACGAGCAGTACTTC. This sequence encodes CSVDLTGLNEQYF.

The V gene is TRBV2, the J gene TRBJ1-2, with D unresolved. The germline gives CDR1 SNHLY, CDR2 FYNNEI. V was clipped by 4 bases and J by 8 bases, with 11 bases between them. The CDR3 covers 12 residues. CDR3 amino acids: CASSAIGGGYTF. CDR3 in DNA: TGTGCCAGCAGTGCAATAGGAGGGGGCTACACCTTC. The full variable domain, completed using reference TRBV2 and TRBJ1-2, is EPEVTQTPSHQVTQMGQEVILRCVPISNHLYFYWYRQILGQKVEFLVSFYNNEISEKSEIFDDQFSVERPDGSNFTLKIRSTKLEDSAMYFCASSAIGGGYTFGSGTRLTVV.

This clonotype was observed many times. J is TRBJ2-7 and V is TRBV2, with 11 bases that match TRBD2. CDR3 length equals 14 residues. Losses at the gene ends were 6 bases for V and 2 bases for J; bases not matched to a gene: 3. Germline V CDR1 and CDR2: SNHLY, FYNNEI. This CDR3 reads CASRGTSGTYEQYF. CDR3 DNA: TGTGCCAGCAGGGGGACTAGCGGCACCTACGAGCAGTACTTC. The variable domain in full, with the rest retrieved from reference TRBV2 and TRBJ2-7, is EPEVTQTPSHQVTQMGQEVILRCVPISNHLYFYWYRQILGQKVEFLVSFYNNEISEKSEIFDDQFSVERPDGSNFTLKIRSTKLEDSAMYFCASRGTSGTYEQYFGPGTRLTVT.

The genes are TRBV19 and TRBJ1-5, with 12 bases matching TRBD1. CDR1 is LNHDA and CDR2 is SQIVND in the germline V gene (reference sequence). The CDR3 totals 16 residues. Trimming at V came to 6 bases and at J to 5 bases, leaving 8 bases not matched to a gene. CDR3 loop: CASSSGTGGNDQPQHF. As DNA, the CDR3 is TGTGCCAGTAGCTCTGGGACAGGGGGCAATGATCAGCCCCAGCATTTT.